Listed here are 3 T cell receptor beta chains from one sample, sequenced in a study of cytotoxic CD8 clonotypes in ibrutinib-treated CLL. Clones were read by immunoSEQ multiplex PCR, and TCRdb kept only the in-frame ones, dropping some. The profile shows 300,000 to 400,000 clones, under 70% of them singletons. The sample here was PBMCs, taken after 36 months of ibrutinib treatment. These receptors all come from a human donor with chronic lymphocytic leukemia.

This clone was detected only a few times. The chain uses TRBV6-5 and TRBJ2-5; TRBD1 might be the D (6 bases). This CDR3 region has 15 residues. Trimming left V 7 bases short and J 1 base short, with 16 bases between. Germline CDR1 MNHEY, CDR2 SVGAGI. CDR3 amino acids: CASTYRGTIQETQYF. The CDR3 DNA follows: TGTGCCAGCACCTATAGGGGGACCATCCAAGAGACCCAGTACTTC.

This clone was recorded a few times. The chain recombines TRBV19 with TRBJ2-7; 10 bases are a match to TRBD2. The CDR3 runs to 13 residues. Looked up from germline, CDR1 is LNHDA and CDR2 is SQIVND (reference sequence). V lost 3 bases, J lost 6 bases, and 2 bases stayed unmatched. The CDR3 nucleotides read TGTGCCAGTAGTATGGGACTAGCGTTCGAGCAGTACTTC. Translated, it gives CASSMGLAFEQYF.

The V call is TRBV5-5, the J call TRBJ1-1; D call uncertain. In germline, CDR1 is SGHKS, CDR2 YYEKEE (reference sequence). The V end was cut by 6 bases, the J end by 6 bases, with 15 bases between. This CDR3 has 13 amino acids. The chain's CDR3 is CASTLLGGSEAFF. Written as DNA, the CDR3 is TGTGCCAGCACCCTGCTTGGAGGTTCTGAAGCTTTCTTT. The whole variable domain, filled in from reference TRBV5-5 and TRBJ1-1, reads DAGVTQSPTHLIKTRGQQVTLRCSPISGHKSVSWYQQVLGQGPQFIFQYYEKEERGRGNFPDRFSARQFPNYSSELNVNALLLGDSALYLCASTLLGGSEAFFGQGTRLTVV.